This T cell receptor beta chain is drawn from a study of PD-L1 blockade in urothelial cancer. Study details: When patients started atezolizumab in the mid-2010s, it was given at 1,200 mg intravenously every 3 weeks. Blood was analyzed 3 weeks (second dose) and 6 weeks after treatment start.

The sample's time point: peripheral blood 6 weeks after treatment start. Profiled with immunoSEQ multiplex PCR; TCRdb holds only in-frame clones, not every one. Of around 50,000 clones in the sample, approximately 85% are singletons; the top ten hold under 2.5%. In germline, CDR1 is LNHDA, CDR2 SQIVND (reference sequence). The ends lost 5 bases at V and 3 bases at J; junction bases unmatched: 8. The CDR3 is made up of 15 amino acids. The chain uses TRBV19 and TRBJ1-2; 8 nucleotides line up with TRBD1. The sample here was PBMCs, taken around atezolizumab (anti-PD-L1) treatment. This TCR derives from a man aged 45-65 years with urothelial cancer. This CDR3 is CASSPDRAAYYGYTF. CDR3 coding DNA: TGTGCCAGTAGTCCGGACAGGGCGGCATACTATGGCTACACCTTC.